This T cell receptor (beta chain) is drawn from a study of T cells after yellow fever vaccination. TCRdb re-called the 5' RACE reads with MiXCR, one entry per CDR3 protein. The sample has 300,000 to 350,000 distinct CDR3 sequences, roughly 8.4% seen once. A few counts support this clonotype. One junction end disagrees with the germline gene, perhaps due to a read error. This clonotype originated in a man younger than 30 who received the YFV17D yellow fever vaccine. Sequenced material: PBMCs, taken more than 35 days after the first yellow fever vaccination.

CDR3 amino acids: CASSLNVGTSSEQFF. The DNA for the CDR3 is TGTGCTAGCAGCCTTAACGTAGGGACTAGCAGCGAGCAGTTCTTC. J is TRBJ2-1 and V is TRBV7-7; 9 bases align to TRBD2. Germline V gene lookup returns CDR1 SSHAT and CDR2 FNYEAQ (reference sequence). This CDR3 comprises 15 residues.